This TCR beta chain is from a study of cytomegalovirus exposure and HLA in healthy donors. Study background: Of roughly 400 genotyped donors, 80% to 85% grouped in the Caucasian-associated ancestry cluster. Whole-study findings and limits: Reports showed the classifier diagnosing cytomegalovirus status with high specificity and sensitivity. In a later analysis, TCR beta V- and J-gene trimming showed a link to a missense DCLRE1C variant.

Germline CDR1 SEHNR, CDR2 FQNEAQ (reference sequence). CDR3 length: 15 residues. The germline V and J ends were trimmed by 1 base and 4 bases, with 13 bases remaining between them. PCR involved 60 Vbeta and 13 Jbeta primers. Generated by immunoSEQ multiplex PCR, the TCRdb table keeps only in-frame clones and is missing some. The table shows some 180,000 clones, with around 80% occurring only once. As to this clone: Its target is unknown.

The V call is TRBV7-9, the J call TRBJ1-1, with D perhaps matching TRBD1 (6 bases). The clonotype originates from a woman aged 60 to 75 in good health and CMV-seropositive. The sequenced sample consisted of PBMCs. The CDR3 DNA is TGTGCCAGCAGCTTAGGACAGGCGGGAGGCACTGAAGCTTTCTTT. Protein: CASSLGQAGGTEAFF.